This TCR beta chain was found in a study of regulatory T cells in long-lasting Graves disease. Broader study findings: TRBV28, TRBJ1-2 and TRBJ2-5 were segments that persistent disease favored.

The CDR3 extends over 12 amino acids. Trimming removed 5 bases at V and 3 bases at J, with 8 bases between. Germline V gene lookup returns CDR1 GTSNPN and CDR2 SVGIG (reference sequence). This sample's time point: persistent/refractory GD, antithyroid drugs over 5 years with positive TRAb. Extracted RNA from PBMCs served as the source of the TCR library. Graves' disease diagnosis used American Thyroid Association guidelines. Library construction for TCR beta used iRepertoire HTBI primers and Arm-PCR of CDR3 regions. TCRdb reprocessed the multiplex PCR reads with MiXCR, giving one entry per CDR3 protein. The sample lists 310,000 or so distinct CDR3 sequences, roughly 21% occurring once. In regard to this clonotype: Its antigen is currently unknown.

The chain carries TRBV30 and TRBJ1-3; D may be TRBD1 (5 bases). The TCR comes from a female donor with Graves disease. The specimen comprised peripheral blood mononuclear cells (PBMCs), sampled when the disease was refractory, from a patient treated with antithyroid drugs. The chain's CDR3 is CAWDRGGNTIYF. The CDR3 DNA sequence: TGTGCCTGGGACAGAGGTGGAAACACCATATATTTT.